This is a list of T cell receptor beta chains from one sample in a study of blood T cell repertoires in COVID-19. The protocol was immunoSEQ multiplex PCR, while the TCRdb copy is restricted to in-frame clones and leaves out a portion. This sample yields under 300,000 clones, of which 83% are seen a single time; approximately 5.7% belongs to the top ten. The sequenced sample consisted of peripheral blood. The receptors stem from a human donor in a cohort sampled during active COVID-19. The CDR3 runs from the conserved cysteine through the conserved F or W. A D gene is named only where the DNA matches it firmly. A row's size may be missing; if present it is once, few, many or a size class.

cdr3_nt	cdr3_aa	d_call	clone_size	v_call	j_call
TGTGCTAGCAGCCCTGGGGACAGCAGCTCCTACGAGCAGTACTTC	CASSPGDSSSYEQYF	TRBD1	-	TRBV7-7	TRBJ2-7
TGTGCCAGCTCACCTCAGGGGACTAATGACTATGGCTACACCTTC	CASSPQGTNDYGYTF	-	-	TRBV18	TRBJ1-2
TGTGCCAGCAGCCCTACCCTTGGACAGGGGGCGTATGGCTACACCTTC	CASSPTLGQGAYGYTF	TRBD1	many	TRBV7-2	TRBJ1-2
TGTGCCAGCAGTGAAGCGCAGGCTAGCGGGTCTCCCTACGAGCAGTACTTC	CASSEAQASGSPYEQYF	TRBD2	medium-sized	TRBV2	TRBJ2-7
TGCGCCAGCAGCCCAGGACTAGCGGGAGGGACAGATACGCAGTATTTT	CASSPGLAGGTDTQYF	TRBD2	few	TRBV5-1	TRBJ2-3
TGTGCCAGCAGCTCCCGCGGGACTAGCACAGATACGCAGTATTTT	CASSSRGTSTDTQYF	-	-	TRBV5-4	TRBJ2-3
TGTGCCATAGGACAGGGGATTAGCACAGATACGCAGTATTTT	CAIGQGISTDTQYF	TRBD1	-	TRBV24-1	TRBJ2-3
TGTGCCGCAGGGACTAGCGCGTCCTCCTACGAGCAGTACTTC	CAAGTSASSYEQYF	TRBD2	-	TRBV10-3	TRBJ2-7
TGTGCCAGCAGTCAAAGGACTAGCGGGGGCCTCACAGATACGCAGTATTTT	CASSQRTSGGLTDTQYF	TRBD2	-	TRBV27	TRBJ2-3
TGTGCCAGCAGTGGAACAGGGGGCTTGAACACTGAAGCTTTCTTT	CASSGTGGLNTEAFF	TRBD1	-	TRBV6-6	TRBJ1-1
TGTGCCACCAGCAGAGACACCGGGAGGGAGCCCCAGCATTTT	CATSRDTGREPQHF	-	-	TRBV15	TRBJ1-5
TGTGCCAGTAGTGTGGCAGAGAACACCGGGGAGCTGTTTTTT	CASSVAENTGELFF	-	-	TRBV19	TRBJ2-2
TGTGCCAGCAGCTTGGCAGGGCAGCAATATGGCTACACCTTC	CASSLAGQQYGYTF	-	-	TRBV5-4	TRBJ1-2
TGTGCCTGGAGTGGACGGGTTCGCTCTGGAAACACCATATATTTT	CAWSGRVRSGNTIYF	-	-	TRBV30	TRBJ1-3
TGCGCCAGCAGCTTGGCCGCTTACGCGGGCCTCAACAATGAGCAGTTCTTC	CASSLAAYAGLNNEQFF	-	-	TRBV5-1	TRBJ2-1
TGTGCCAGCAACCTATCCAGGGGCAGGATATACAATGAGCAGTTCTTC	CASNLSRGRIYNEQFF	-	-	TRBV7-8	TRBJ2-1
TGTGCCAGCAGCGGCGTGCCTTGGACAGGGTTCTATGGCTACACCTTC	CASSGVPWTGFYGYTF	TRBD1	-	TRBV9	TRBJ1-2
TGTGCCAGCAGCTCCTTAAGGGCGAGGGACAATGAGCAGTTCTTC	CASSSLRARDNEQFF	-	many	TRBV11-2	TRBJ2-1
TGTGCCAGCAAGGCGGTTGGAAACACCATATATTTT	CASKAVGNTIYF	-	-	TRBV12-3/TRBV12-4	TRBJ1-3
TGTGCCAGCAGCCGGACGACTAGCGGGGGGGCCCCAGATACGCAGTATTTT	CASSRTTSGGAPDTQYF	TRBD2	few	TRBV3-1/TRBV3-2	TRBJ2-3
TGTGCCAGCAGCGTAAGTGGGGACATGACGGGTCAGCCCCAGCATTTT	CASSVSGDMTGQPQHF	-	-	TRBV7-2	TRBJ1-5
TGTGCCAGCAGCTTTCAGGGTACCTATGGCTACACCTTC	CASSFQGTYGYTF	-	-	TRBV11-2	TRBJ1-2
TGTGCCAGCAGGACAGGTAGCTTTAATCAGCCCCAGCATTTT	CASRTGSFNQPQHF	-	-	TRBV6-5	TRBJ1-5
TGCGCCAGCAGCCAGTCGGGTGGGAGGGAGACCCAGTACTTC	CASSQSGGRETQYF	-	-	TRBV5-1	TRBJ2-5
TGCAGCGTTGATGTCCAGGCTAAAAACTATGGCTACACCTTC	CSVDVQAKNYGYTF	-	few	TRBV29-1	TRBJ1-2
TGTGCCATCAGTGATCAGGGGGCAAGGGAAAAACTGTTTTTT	CAISDQGAREKLFF	TRBD1	-	TRBV10-3	TRBJ1-4
TGTGCCAGCAGCGTGGGACTAGGTTGGATGACAGATACGCAGTATTTT	CASSVGLGWMTDTQYF	TRBD2	-	TRBV9	TRBJ2-3
TGTGCCAGCAGCTTCCGACAGGGACTTACGGGGACCCAGTACTTC	CASSFRQGLTGTQYF	-	-	TRBV14	TRBJ2-5
TGTGCCAGTAGCCCTCCAGCGGGGGCGGGCCATGAGCAGTTCTTC	CASSPPAGAGHEQFF	TRBD2	-	TRBV19	TRBJ2-1
TGTGCCATCAGAGAGACAAAAGGAGTTGTAACTGAAGCTTTCTTT	CAIRETKGVVTEAFF	-	-	TRBV10-3	TRBJ1-1
TGTGCCAGCAGCCCCGGGACAGGGGCAGATACGCAGTATTTT	CASSPGTGADTQYF	TRBD1	-	TRBV7-3	TRBJ2-3
TGTGCCACCAGTGACCAGACAGGGAATGGCTACACCTTC	CATSDQTGNGYTF	TRBD1	-	TRBV24-1	TRBJ1-2
TGTGCCAGCAGAGGGACTAGCCCGCACGAGCAGTACTTC	CASRGTSPHEQYF	TRBD2	-	TRBV28	TRBJ2-7
TGTGCCAGCAGCTTAGGGAGACCGGGTGAGCAGTTCTTC	CASSLGRPGEQFF	-	-	TRBV7-6	TRBJ2-1
TGTGCCAGCAGTTTCCCCCAGAACACTGAAGCTTTCTTT	CASSFPQNTEAFF	-	-	TRBV28	TRBJ1-1
TGCAGCGTTCAGCCATCAGGGCCCCGCTACGAGCAGTACTTC	CSVQPSGPRYEQYF	-	-	TRBV29-1	TRBJ2-7
TGTGCCAGCAGCGTATGGGGGGGTGAGTACAATGAGCAGTTCTTC	CASSVWGGEYNEQFF	TRBD2	-	TRBV9	TRBJ2-1
TGTGCCAGCAGCTTAGGGGGCAGGGGGATAAGAAACACCATATATTTT	CASSLGGRGIRNTIYF	TRBD1	once	TRBV13	TRBJ1-3
TGTGCCAGCAGTCTTGGGACTGGACAAAACATTCAGTACTTC	CASSLGTGQNIQYF	-	-	TRBV28	TRBJ2-4
TGTGCCACCCGGGGTGAGGCTGGAAACACCATATATTTT	CATRGEAGNTIYF	-	-	TRBV6-5	TRBJ1-3
TGTGCCAGCACCACAGGTGGTAGCCGAGATACGCAGTATTTT	CASTTGGSRDTQYF	-	-	TRBV7-2	TRBJ2-3
TGTGCCAGCAGCTTAGATCGCGGAGCTGGAAACACCATATATTTT	CASSLDRGAGNTIYF	-	-	TRBV7-2	TRBJ1-3
TGTGCCAGTAGTCCGGGGACACGGTGGGGCAATCAGCCCCAGCATTTT	CASSPGTRWGNQPQHF	-	once	TRBV19	TRBJ1-5
TGCAGTGCTAGCGGTGGCTACACCTTC	CSASGGYTF	-	-	TRBV20-1	TRBJ1-2
TGCGCCAGCAGCTTGCCTAGCACAGATACGCAGTATTTT	CASSLPSTDTQYF	-	-	TRBV5-1	TRBJ2-3
TGTGCCAGTAGTATAAGGACAGGGGGCGGTTGGGTCAGCCAGCCCCAGCATTTT	CASSIRTGGGWVSQPQHF	TRBD1	-	TRBV19	TRBJ1-5
TGTGCCAGCAGCTCGGACAGGGGTCGAACCGGGGAGCTGTTTTTT	CASSSDRGRTGELFF	TRBD1	-	TRBV5-4	TRBJ2-2
TGTGCCAGCAGGGACCTAGGGGTCCGGGAGACCCAGTACTTC	CASRDLGVRETQYF	-	-	TRBV2	TRBJ2-5
TGTGCCAGCAGCGCCAGGACTAGGGGAGAGACCCAGTACTTC	CASSARTRGETQYF	TRBD2	-	TRBV9	TRBJ2-5